This T cell receptor (beta chain) emerged from a study of T cells after yellow fever vaccination. The CDR3 runs to 15 residues. The V gene end was trimmed by 7 bases and the J gene end by 4 bases; junction bases not matched to a gene: 11. The germline V gene has CDR1 SQVTM and CDR2 ANQGSEA. TCRdb independently ran MiXCR on the 5' RACE reads; one entry per CDR3 protein. The sample consists of some 300,000 distinct CDR3 sequences, about 8.3% of them appearing once. This receptor was taken from a man aged 18 to 30 who received the YFV17D yellow fever vaccine. This chain joins TRBV29-1 and TRBJ2-7; 12 bases agree with TRBD1. The input for sequencing was PBMCs, taken more than 35 days after the first yellow fever vaccination. The CDR3 DNA reads as TGCAGCGCCCGGTATGGGGGACAGGGGGCATACGAGCAGTACTTC. Its translation: CSARYGGQGAYEQYF.